The table lists the clone carrying this TCR beta chain with a few counts. The entry originates in a study of T cells after yellow fever vaccination. At the level of the study: Preparation used SMART-Seq v4 Ultra Low Input for the low-cell-number fractions.

One entry per CDR3 protein results from TCRdb running MiXCR on the 5' RACE reads. The sample records over 65,000 distinct CDR3 sequences, roughly 14% being singletons. General observations from the study: A limited proportion of clonotypes was detected within both the CD4 and CD8 compartments. There was a possibility that FACS-sorted repertoires contained abundant clonotypes contaminating from the bulk population.

The sequences come from CD8+ T cells not binding an NS4B(214-222) dextramer, sorted from PBMCs, collected roughly 20 days after the first yellow fever vaccination. The sequence came from a man between 18 and 35 years old who received the YFV17D yellow fever vaccine.

The CDR3 loop is CASAGQTYNEQFF. CDR3 nucleotides: TGTGCCAGCGCGGGACAAACGTACAATGAGCAGTTCTTC. The chain couples TRBV6-2 or TRBV6-3 to TRBJ2-1; the D gene could be TRBD1 or TRBD2 (6 bases each). CDR1 is MNHEY, CDR2 SVGEGT, per germline. Deletions cut 8 bases from V and 4 bases from J, with 12 bases between. The CDR3 contains 13 residues.